The 11 T cell receptor beta chains listed next were all sequenced from one sample in a study of cytomegalovirus exposure and HLA in healthy donors. Primers: 60 Vbeta forward and 13 Jbeta reverse. The protocol was immunoSEQ multiplex PCR, while the TCRdb copy is restricted to in-frame clones and leaves out a portion. The sample lists 110,000 to 150,000 clones, approximately 80% occurring once. Sequencing used PBMCs. The receptors here all came from a male donor in good health and CMV-seronegative.

The sample holds one count of this clone. This sequence joins TRBV6-1 and TRBJ2-7, with D unclear. The V and J ends lost 6 bases and 6 bases respectively, with 9 bases between them. CDR1 is MNHNS, CDR2 SASEGT, per germline. This CDR3 contains 11 residues. CDR3 residues: CASRDEREQYF. The CDR3 nucleotides are TGTGCCAGCAGAGACGAGCGCGAGCAGTACTTC.

The chain links TRBV9 to TRBJ2-3; D is undetermined. The CDR3 consists of 16 residues. Looked up from germline, CDR1 is SGDLS and CDR2 is YYNGEE. V gave up 6 bases and J gave up 0 bases, with 17 bases separating them. The CDR3: CASNNGWQTSTDTQYF. CDR3 in DNA: TGTGCCAGCAACAATGGGTGGCAGACTAGCACAGATACGCAGTATTTT.

The rearrangement joins TRBV5-1 to TRBJ2-7; 9 bases line up with TRBD1. The CDR3 has 16 amino acids. In germline, CDR1 is SGHRS, CDR2 YFSETQ. The V segment lost 0 bases and the J segment 0 bases; nucleotides outside the gene matches: 4. The DNA of the CDR3 is TGCGCCAGCAGCTTGGCCGGACAGGGGAGCTCCTACGAGCAGTACTTC. Protein sequence: CASSLAGQGSSYEQYF.

The chain employs TRBV29-1 and TRBJ1-2; 7 nucleotides match TRBD1. The V and J ends lost 6 bases and 7 bases, in that order; junction bases with no gene match: 8. Per germline, CDR1 SQVTM and CDR2 ANQGSEA. CDR3 length: 12 amino acids. The CDR3 is CSVTGLVFGYTF. The CDR3 bases are TGCAGCGTGACAGGGTTGGTATTTGGCTACACCTTC.

The chain uses TRBV29-1 and TRBJ1-1; TRBD1 is a possible D gene (6 bases). Germline loops: CDR1 SQVTM, CDR2 ANQGSEA. CDR3 length: 13 amino acids. The ends were cut back, 3 bases at V and 3 bases at J, with 11 bases in the middle. The CDR3 loop is CSVDQGRYTEAFF. The CDR3 DNA reads TGCAGCGTTGACCAGGGGCGGTACACTGAAGCTTTCTTT.

The chain couples TRBV4-2 to TRBJ2-2; D call uncertain. V lost 6 bases, J lost 5 bases, and 10 bases lay in between. The CDR3 is made up of 13 amino acids. Germline V gives CDR1 LGHNA, CDR2 YNFKEQ. The CDR3 region is CASSPTLTGELFF. In nucleotides, the CDR3 is TGTGCCAGCAGTCCAACTCTAACCGGGGAGCTGTTTTTT.

The gene calls are TRBV6-5 and TRBJ1-1; D unresolved. Germline V lookup: CDR1 MNHEY, CDR2 SVGAGI. Trimming removed 5 bases at V and 0 bases at J, with 7 bases between. This CDR3 contains 13 residues. The CDR3 sequence is CASSEGVNTEAFF. The CDR3 region has the DNA TGTGCCAGCAGTGAGGGAGTGAACACTGAAGCTTTCTTT.

The CDR3 is CASSFRGSYEQYF. CDR3 in DNA: TGTGCCAGCAGCTTCAGGGGATCCTACGAGCAGTACTTC. The chain joins TRBV7-8 to TRBJ2-5; possibly TRBD1 for D (6 bases). The J call is uncertain, as TRBJ2-7 better fits the DNA end. This CDR3 spans 13 amino acids. Germline V gives CDR1 SGHVS, CDR2 FQNEAQ.

A few counts support this clone. The rearrangement uses TRBV2 and TRBJ2-4; TRBD2 agrees at 14 bases. Unmatched junction bases numbered 19, after V lost 6 bases and J lost 3 bases. Germline V CDR1 and CDR2: SNHLY, FYNNEI. The CDR3 is 21 residues long. This CDR3 is CASSQRAPGTSGGVGKNIQYF. DNA of the CDR3: TGTGCCAGCAGCCAGCGGGCCCCAGGGACTAGCGGGGGTGTTGGCAAAAACATTCAGTACTTC.

The V call is TRBV6-4, the J call TRBJ1-6; the D gene is possibly TRBD1 (6 bases). This CDR3 spans 15 amino acids. Trimming stripped 3 bases from V and 8 bases from J, with 14 bases between. Germline lookup yields CDR1 MRHNA and CDR2 SNTAGT. CDR3 nucleotide sequence: TGTGCCAGCAGTGAAGGCACAGGGATACATTCACCCCTCCACTTT. This codes for CASSEGTGIHSPLHF.

This chain joins TRBV10-1 and TRBJ2-3; maybe TRBD2 (5 bases). Germline CDR1 reads WNHNN; CDR2 reads SYGVQD (reference sequence). Trimming shortened V by 6 bases and J by 4 bases, and 14 bases separated the two germline ends. This CDR3 is built from 14 residues. CDR3 sequence reads: CASRVDLSPDTQYF. The DNA of the CDR3 is TGCGCCAGCAGGGTGGACTTGTCTCCAGATACGCAGTATTTT.